This TCR beta chain appears in the sequencing data of a study of blood T cell repertoires in COVID-19. Study background: PBMCs, B-cell-depleted T cells, or T cells provided the cDNA or gDNA that made up the material.

Germline loops: CDR1 SGHVS, CDR2 FQNEAQ. Unmatched junction bases numbered 14, after V lost 5 bases and J lost 7 bases. The CDR3 length is 17 residues. In this sample, this clone turned up a few times. Original handling: By means of reference gene primer amplification, nucleated cell counts were estimated. Libraries were prepared by immunoSEQ multiplex PCR; TCRdb keeps only in-frame clonotypes and omits some of them. V and J calls and clone size are copied from that table; D and trimming were computed from the DNA. The sample records roughly 140,000 clones, around 84% being singletons. This receptor was taken from a man between 65 and 79 years old with acute or convalescent COVID-19. The specimen was peripheral blood. The genes are TRBV7-8 and TRBJ1-2, with TRBD1 matching over 12 bases. CDR3 sequence reads: CASSPFGDRGRGFGYTF. The CDR3 coding sequence is TGTGCCAGCAGCCCCTTCGGGGACAGGGGGCGCGGGTTTGGCTACACCTTC.